This T cell receptor (beta chain) was recovered during a study of blood T cells in healthy people across ages. Through a sample-barcoded 5' primer and a J-beta primer mix, a second PCR was run for roughly 6 to 12 cycles. TCRdb recomputed calls from the 5' RACE reads with MiXCR, one row per CDR3 protein. The sample lists fewer than 1,000,000 distinct CDR3 sequences, about half seen once, with 18% in the top ten. Each sample yielded at least 6 million isolated PBMCs. The amount of total RNA extracted per sample was at least 5.5 micrograms. Points from the study as a whole: A strong correlation between TCR beta diversity and naive T cell percentage was seen. Because sorting was not performed, PBMCs prevented conclusive naive versus antigen-experienced comparison.

In germline, CDR1 is SGHKS, CDR2 YYEKEE (reference sequence). The CDR3 is 14 amino acids. Trimming pared 5 bases from V and 2 bases from J, leaving 11 bases between. Comment on this clonotype: The antigen remains unidentified.

This TCR came from a man of 80 years or more in good health. The sequencing input was blood. V gene TRBV5-5 combines with J gene TRBJ1-5; D is unresolved. The CDR3 DNA follows: TGTGCCAGCAGAGAAGGGTTGGGCAATCAGCCCCAGCATTTT. As protein: CASREGLGNQPQHF.